The table lists the clone carrying this T cell receptor (beta chain) with a few counts. Germline CDR1 is DFQATT and CDR2 is SNEGSKA (reference sequence). Trimming took 5 bases from V and 4 from J; bases not matched to a gene: 4. This CDR3 is 13 amino acids long. TCRdb reprocessed the RT-PCR reads via MiXCR and lists one record per CDR3 protein. The sample has around 700,000 distinct CDR3 sequences, 13% to 15% seen once; the top ten hold just over 3.5%. The rearrangement uses TRBV20-1 and TRBJ1-3; 8 nucleotides line up with TRBD1. Sequenced: memory CD4+ T cells from blood. This receptor was identified in a female donor in good health, serving as a healthy control. In DNA form, the CDR3 reads TGCAGTGCTCTTGGGACAGGAGGAAACACCATATATTTT. Protein product: CSALGTGGNTIYF.